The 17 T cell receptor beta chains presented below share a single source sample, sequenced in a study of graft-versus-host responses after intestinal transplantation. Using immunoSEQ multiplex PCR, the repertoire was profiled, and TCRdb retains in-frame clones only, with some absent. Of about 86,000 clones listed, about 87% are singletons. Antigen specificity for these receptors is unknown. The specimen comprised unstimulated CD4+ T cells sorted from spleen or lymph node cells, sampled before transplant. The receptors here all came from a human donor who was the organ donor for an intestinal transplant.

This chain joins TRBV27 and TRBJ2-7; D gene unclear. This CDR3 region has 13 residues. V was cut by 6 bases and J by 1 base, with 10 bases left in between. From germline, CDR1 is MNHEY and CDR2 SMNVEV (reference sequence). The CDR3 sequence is CASSRGFSYEQYF. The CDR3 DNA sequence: TGTGCCAGCAGCCGAGGATTTTCCTACGAGCAGTACTTC.

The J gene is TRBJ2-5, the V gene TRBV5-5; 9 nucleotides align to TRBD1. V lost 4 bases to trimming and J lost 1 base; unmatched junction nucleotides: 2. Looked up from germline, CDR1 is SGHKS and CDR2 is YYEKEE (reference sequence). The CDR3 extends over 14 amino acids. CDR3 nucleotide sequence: TGTGCCAGCAGCCCGACAGGGGGCCAAGAGACCCAGTACTTC. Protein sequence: CASSPTGGQETQYF.

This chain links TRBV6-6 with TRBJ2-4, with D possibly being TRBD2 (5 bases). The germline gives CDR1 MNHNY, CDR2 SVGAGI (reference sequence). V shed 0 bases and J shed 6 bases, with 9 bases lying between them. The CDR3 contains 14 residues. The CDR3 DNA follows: TGTGCCAGCAGTTACTCGGGAGAGGGAAACATTCAGTACTTC. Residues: CASSYSGEGNIQYF.

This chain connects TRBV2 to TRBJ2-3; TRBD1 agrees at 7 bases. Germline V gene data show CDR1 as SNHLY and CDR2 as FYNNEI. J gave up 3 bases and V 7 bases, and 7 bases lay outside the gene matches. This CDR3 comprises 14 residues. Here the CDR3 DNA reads TGTGCCAGCATGACAGGGCTAAATACAGATACGCAGTATTTT. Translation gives CASMTGLNTDTQYF.

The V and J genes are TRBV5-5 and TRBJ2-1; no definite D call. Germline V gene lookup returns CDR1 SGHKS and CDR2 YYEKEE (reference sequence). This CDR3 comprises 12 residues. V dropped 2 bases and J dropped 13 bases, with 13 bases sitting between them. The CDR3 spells CASSFPLDRQFF. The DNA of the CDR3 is TGTGCCAGCAGCTTTCCGTTAGATCGTCAGTTCTTC. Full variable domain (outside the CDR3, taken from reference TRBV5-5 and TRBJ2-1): DAGVTQSPTHLIKTRGQQVTLRCSPISGHKSVSWYQQVLGQGPQFIFQYYEKEERGRGNFPDRFSARQFPNYSSELNVNALLLGDSALYLCASSFPLDRQFFGPGTRLTVL.

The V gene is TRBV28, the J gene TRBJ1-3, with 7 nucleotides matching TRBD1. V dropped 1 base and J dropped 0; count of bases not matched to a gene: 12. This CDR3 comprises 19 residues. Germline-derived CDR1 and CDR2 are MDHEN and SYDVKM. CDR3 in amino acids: CASSLSSTQGDSSGNTIYF. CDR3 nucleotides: TGTGCCAGCAGTTTATCATCCACCCAAGGGGACAGCTCTGGAAACACCATATATTTT.

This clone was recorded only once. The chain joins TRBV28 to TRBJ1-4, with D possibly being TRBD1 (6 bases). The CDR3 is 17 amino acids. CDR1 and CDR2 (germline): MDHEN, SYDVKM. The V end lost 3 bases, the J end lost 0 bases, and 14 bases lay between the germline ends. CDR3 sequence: CASSLYGKGATNEKLFF. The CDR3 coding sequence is TGTGCCAGCAGTTTGTATGGGAAGGGGGCAACTAATGAAAAACTGTTTTTT.

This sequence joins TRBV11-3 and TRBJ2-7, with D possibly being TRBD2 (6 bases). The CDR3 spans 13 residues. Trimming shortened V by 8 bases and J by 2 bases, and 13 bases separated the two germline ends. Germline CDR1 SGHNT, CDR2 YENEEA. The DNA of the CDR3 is TGTGCCAGCGGAGTGGGGGGTCCCTACGAGCAGTACTTC. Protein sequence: CASGVGGPYEQYF. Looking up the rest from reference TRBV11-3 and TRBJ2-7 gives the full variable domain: EAGVVQSPRYKIIEKKQPVAFWCNPISGHNTLYWYLQNLGQGPELLIRYENEEAVDDSQLPKDRFSAERLKGVDSTLKIQPAELGDSAVYLCASGVGGPYEQYFGPGTRLTVT.

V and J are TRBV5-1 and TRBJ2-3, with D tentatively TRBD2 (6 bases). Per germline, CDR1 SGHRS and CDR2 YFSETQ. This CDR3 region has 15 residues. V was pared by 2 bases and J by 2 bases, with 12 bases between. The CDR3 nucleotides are TGCGCCAGCAGCTTTACCGGGAGCGCCACAGATACGCAGTATTTT. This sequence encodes CASSFTGSATDTQYF.

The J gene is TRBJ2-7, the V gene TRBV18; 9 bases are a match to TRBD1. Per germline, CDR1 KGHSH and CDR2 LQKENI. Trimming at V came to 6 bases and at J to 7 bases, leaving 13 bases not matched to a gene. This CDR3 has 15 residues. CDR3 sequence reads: CASSPGGTGIREQYF. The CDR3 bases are TGTGCCAGCTCCCCTGGGGGGACAGGGATACGAGAGCAGTACTTC. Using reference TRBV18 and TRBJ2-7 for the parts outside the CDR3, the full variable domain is NAGVMQNPRHLVRRRGQEARLRCSPMKGHSHVYWYRQLPEEGLKFMVYLQKENIIDESGMPKERFSAEFPKEGPSILRIQQVVRGDSAAYFCASSPGGTGIREQYFGPGTRLTVT.

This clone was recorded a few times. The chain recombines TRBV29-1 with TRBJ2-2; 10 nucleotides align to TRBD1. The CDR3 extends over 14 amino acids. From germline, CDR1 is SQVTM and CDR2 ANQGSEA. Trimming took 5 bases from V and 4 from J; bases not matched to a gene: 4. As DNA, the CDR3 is TGCAGCGTTTACGGGGACAGGGGCACCGGGGAGCTGTTTTTT. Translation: CSVYGDRGTGELFF.

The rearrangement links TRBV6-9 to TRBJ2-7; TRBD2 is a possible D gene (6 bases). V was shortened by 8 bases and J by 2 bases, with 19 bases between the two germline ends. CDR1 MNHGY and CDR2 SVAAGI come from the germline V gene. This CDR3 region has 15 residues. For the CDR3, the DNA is TGTGCCAGCTCCACGGGGAGGTCCGGGGCCTACGAGCAGTACTTC. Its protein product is CASSTGRSGAYEQYF.

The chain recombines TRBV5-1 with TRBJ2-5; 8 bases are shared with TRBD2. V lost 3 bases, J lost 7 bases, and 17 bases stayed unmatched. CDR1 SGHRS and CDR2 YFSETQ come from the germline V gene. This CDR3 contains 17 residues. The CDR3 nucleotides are TGCGCCAGCAGCTCCTTTGGCGGGGGGCTAAGTTTAGGGACCCAGTACTTC. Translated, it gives CASSSFGGGLSLGTQYF.

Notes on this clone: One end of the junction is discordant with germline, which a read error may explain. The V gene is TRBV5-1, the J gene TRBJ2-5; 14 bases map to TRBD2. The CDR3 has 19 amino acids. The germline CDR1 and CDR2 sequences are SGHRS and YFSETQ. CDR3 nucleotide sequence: TGCGCCAGCAGCTCCGGACTAGCGGGGGGCCTCAAGCTCGGGGAGATCCAGTACTTC. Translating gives CASSSGLAGGLKLGEIQYF.

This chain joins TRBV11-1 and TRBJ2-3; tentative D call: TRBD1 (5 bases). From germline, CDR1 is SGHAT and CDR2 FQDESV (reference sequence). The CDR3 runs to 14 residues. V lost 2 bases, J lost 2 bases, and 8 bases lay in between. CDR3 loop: CASSLTGYTDTQYF. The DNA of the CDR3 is TGTGCCAGCAGCTTAACAGGCTACACAGATACGCAGTATTTT.

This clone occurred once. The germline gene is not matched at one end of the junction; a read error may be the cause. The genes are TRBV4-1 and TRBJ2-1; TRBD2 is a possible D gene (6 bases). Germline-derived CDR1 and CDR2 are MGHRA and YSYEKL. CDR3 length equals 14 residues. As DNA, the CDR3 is TGCGCCAGCAACCAAGTCCAGCGGGTAGGGGAGCAGTTCTTC. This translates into CASNQVQRVGEQFF.

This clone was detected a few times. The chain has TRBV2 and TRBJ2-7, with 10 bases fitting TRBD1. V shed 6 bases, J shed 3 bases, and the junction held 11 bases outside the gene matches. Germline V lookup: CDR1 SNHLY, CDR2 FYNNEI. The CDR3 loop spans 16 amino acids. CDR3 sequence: CASRASTGQGNYEQYF. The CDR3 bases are TGTGCCAGCAGGGCTTCCACGGGACAGGGGAACTACGAGCAGTACTTC.